This entry describes one TCR beta chain. Its antigen is unidentified. These data originate in a study of T-cell reconstitution after alpha-beta-depleted transplantation in children. Regarding the study as a whole: At day 60, the high TCRbeta diversity found in some patients originated from recipient T cells and thymic progenitors that had survived. Expanded graft clones, several hundred of them, were reportedly the source of alpha-beta T cells about two months after transplant. Hyperexpanded clones declined; after one year, newly produced T cells mostly supplied diversity.

This CDR3 region has 17 residues. Trimming shortened V by 5 bases and J by 2 bases, and 21 bases separated the two germline ends. The germline V gene encodes CDR1 SEHNR and CDR2 FQNEAQ (reference sequence). Unique molecular identifiers were used to barcode this TCRbeta library. MiXCR, applied by TCRdb to the PCR reads, yields one record per CDR3 protein. This sample has 300,000 to 400,000 distinct CDR3 sequences, with more than 20% found just once. The sequence was collected from a male patient younger than 18 who had a stem cell transplant for acute lymphoblastic leukemia, so the T cells may come from the graft donor. This sample comprised PBMCs, mostly from graft donor cells, obtained 180 days after TCRalphabeta/CD19-depleted stem cell transplant. The gene calls are TRBV7-9 and TRBJ1-2; no firm D call. CDR3 sequence (DNA): TGTGCCAGCAGCCGTTTATTGGAAACCCTCACAAACTATGGCTACACCTTC. Its protein is CASSRLLETLTNYGYTF.